Presented here are 27 T cell receptor beta chains from one specimen sequenced in a study of graft-versus-host responses after intestinal transplantation. These TCRs are of unknown antigen specificity. Assay: immunoSEQ multiplex PCR; the TCRdb copy retains only in-frame clones and omits some. The table lists fewer than 120,000 clones, 80% to 95% of them singletons. The material sequenced was unstimulated CD8+ T cells sorted from spleen or lymph node cells, taken before intestinal transplant. The receptor source for this set is a human donor who received an intestinal transplant.

The genes are TRBV27 and TRBJ2-5, with TRBD2 matching over 11 bases. CDR3 length: 19 amino acids. With 4 bases clipped from V and 5 bases from J, the junction kept 18 bases outside the gene matches. CDR1 is MNHEY and CDR2 is SMNVEV in the germline V gene (reference sequence). DNA for the CDR3: TGTGCCAGCAGTTCTAACGCTATGCCGGGACTAGCGGTTAGGGAGACCCAGTACTTC. Protein: CASSSNAMPGLAVRETQYF.

The rearrangement uses TRBV4-1 and TRBJ2-1; D possibly corresponds to TRBD1 (5 bases). From germline, CDR1 is MGHRA and CDR2 YSYEKL. V lost 8 bases, J lost 4 bases, and 18 bases lay in between. The CDR3 length is 15 residues. CDR3 sequence: CASAPTDDPYNEQFF. In nucleotides, the CDR3 is TGCGCCAGCGCCCCGACAGACGACCCATACAATGAGCAGTTCTTC.

The rearrangement joins TRBV27 to TRBJ2-5; D might be TRBD2 (6 bases). Germline lookup yields CDR1 MNHEY and CDR2 SMNVEV (reference sequence). The CDR3 is 12 amino acids. Trimming left V 0 bases short and J 7 bases short, with 6 bases between. CDR3 sequence: CASSLSGGTQYF. CDR3 DNA sequence: TGTGCCAGCAGTTTATCGGGAGGGACCCAGTACTTC.

CDR3 nucleotide sequence: TGTGCCTCCCTCGAAGGGAGAAACACCATATATTTT. Translation gives CASLEGRNTIYF. V gene TRBV30 combines with J gene TRBJ1-3; no firm D call. CDR3 length: 12 amino acids. V shed 7 bases and J shed 5 bases, with 12 bases lying between them. Germline CDR1 and CDR2: GTSNPN and SVGIG (reference sequence).

This sequence joins TRBV4-1 and TRBJ1-5; the match to TRBD1 covers 10 bases. Germline V gene lookup returns CDR1 MGHRA and CDR2 YSYEKL. The ends lost 0 bases at V and 3 bases at J; junction bases unmatched: 8. CDR3 size: 18 residues. The CDR3 here is CASSQDDPTGGVNQPQHF. CDR3 DNA sequence: TGCGCCAGCAGCCAAGACGACCCGACAGGGGGCGTCAATCAGCCCCAGCATTTT.

The chain couples TRBV9 to TRBJ1-1; D is unclear. Trimming stripped 1 base from V and 4 bases from J, with 8 bases between. CDR1 is SGDLS and CDR2 is YYNGEE in the germline V gene. CDR3 length equals 13 residues. The CDR3 region has the DNA TGTGCCAGCAGCGTAAGGGTAAGCACTGAAGCTTTCTTT. This gives the protein CASSVRVSTEAFF.

In DNA form, the CDR3 reads TGTGCCAGCAGCCAGACGGCGGGTTGGGGGTACACAGATACGCAGTATTTT. Protein: CASSQTAGWGYTDTQYF. The chain joins TRBV11-2 to TRBJ2-3; D may be TRBD1 or TRBD2 (5 bases each). Trimming left V 5 bases short and J 2 bases short, with 20 bases between. Germline CDR1 and CDR2: SGHAT and FQNNGV. CDR3 length: 17 residues.

The chain has TRBV9 and TRBJ2-3; 13 bases are shared with TRBD2. The CDR3 has 16 residues. J lost 4 bases, V lost 4 bases, and 6 bases had no gene match. Germline CDR1 SGDLS, CDR2 YYNGEE. The CDR3 region is CASSFRTSGSSDTQYF. CDR3 sequence (DNA): TGTGCCAGCAGCTTTAGGACTAGCGGGAGTTCAGATACGCAGTATTTT. The whole variable domain, filled in from reference TRBV9 and TRBJ2-3, reads DSGVTQTPKHLITATGQRVTLRCSPRSGDLSVYWYQQSLDQGLQFLIQYYNGEERAKGNILERFSAQQFPDLHSELNLSSLELGDSALYFCASSFRTSGSSDTQYFGPGTRLTVL.

J is TRBJ2-2 and V is TRBV28; D might be TRBD2 (5 bases). The V gene lost 6 bases and the J gene lost 0 bases, with 17 bases spanning the gap. The CDR3 length is 17 residues. Germline loops: CDR1 MDHEN, CDR2 SYDVKM. DNA of the CDR3: TGTGCCAGCAGCCTGAGGGCGGGCCCGGCGAACACCGGGGAGCTGTTTTTT. Its protein is CASSLRAGPANTGELFF.

The chain has TRBV6-5 and TRBJ2-1; no clear D. Trimming shortened V by 6 bases and J by 0 bases, and 6 bases separated the two germline ends. Per germline, CDR1 MNHEY and CDR2 SVGAGI. The CDR3 is 13 amino acids. CDR3 DNA sequence: TGTGCCAGCAGAGACGGCTCCTACAATGAGCAGTTCTTC. Encoded protein: CASRDGSYNEQFF.

In the case of this clone: In the same sample, other DNA sequences code for this CDR3. This rearrangement joins TRBV27 to TRBJ2-7; a weak D match, TRBD1 (5 bases). V dropped 5 bases and J dropped 7 bases, with 12 bases sitting between them. Germline CDR1 and CDR2: MNHEY and SMNVEV (reference sequence). The CDR3 is 12 residues long. CDR3 sequence (DNA): TGTGCCAGCAGTACCCAGGGAAATGAGCAGTACTTC. Its translation: CASSTQGNEQYF.

The gene calls are TRBV23-1 and TRBJ2-6; D not resolved. TRBV23-1 is noted as an ORF with a role that remains uncertain. This CDR3 spans 18 amino acids. V shed 5 bases and J shed 5 bases, with 22 bases lying between them. Here the CDR3 reads CASSILRTQQSRANVLTF. In nucleotides, the CDR3 is TGCGCCAGCAGTATCTTAAGGACGCAACAAAGTCGGGCCAACGTCCTGACTTTC.

The V gene is TRBV27, the J gene TRBJ1-3; D uncertain. CDR1 MNHEY and CDR2 SMNVEV come from the germline V gene (reference sequence). V was clipped by 5 bases and J by 3 bases, with 8 bases between them. This CDR3 is 13 amino acids long. CDR3 nucleotides: TGTGCCAGCAGTGTCTCATATGGAAACACCATATATTTT. Its protein product is CASSVSYGNTIYF.

The V and J genes are TRBV15 and TRBJ2-7, with TRBD1 as a possible D gene (6 bases). Germline V gives CDR1 LNHNV, CDR2 YYDKDF (reference sequence). V lost 0 bases and J 5 bases, leaving 20 bases between the germline ends. This CDR3 is 17 amino acids long. The CDR3 bases are TGTGCCACCAGCAGAGATCCATTTCCGGGACATCTCGACGAGCAGTACTTC. Translated: CATSRDPFPGHLDEQYF.

In regard to this clone: At one end, the junction sequence differs from germline, possibly due to a read error. The V and J genes are TRBV7-9 and TRBJ2-3, with TRBD1 as a possible D gene (6 bases). CDR3 length equals 16 residues. Germline values: CDR1 SEHNR, CDR2 FQNEAQ (reference sequence). The CDR3 loop reads CASSLGGGARADTQYF. CDR3 coding DNA: TGTGCCAGCAGTTTAGGGGGTGGAGCTCGGGCAGATACGCAGTATTTT.

This chain joins TRBV19 and TRBJ1-5; 7 bases map to TRBD1. This CDR3 contains 16 residues. CDR1 LNHDA and CDR2 SQIVND come from the germline V gene (reference sequence). Trimming cost V 7 bases and J 1 base; bases outside gene matches: 10. CDR3 bases: TGTGCCAGTAAAGTAAAGGGGGCGAGGAGCAATCAGCCCCAGCATTTT. Its translation is CASKVKGARSNQPQHF.

The chain recombines TRBV5-4 with TRBJ2-1; D tentatively fits TRBD1 or TRBD2 (5 bases each). Germline V CDR1 and CDR2: SGHNT, YYREEE (reference sequence). This CDR3 has 13 amino acids. Trimming cost V 6 bases and J 8 bases, with 15 bases left between them. CDR3 residues: CASTGAQSYEQFF. CDR3 bases: TGTGCCAGCACCGGGGCCCAAAGCTATGAGCAGTTCTTC.

This chain connects TRBV7-3 to TRBJ2-1, with 7 nucleotides matching TRBD2. With V trimmed by 2 bases and J by 9 bases, 10 bases remained unmatched. There are 15 residues in the CDR3. Looked up from germline, CDR1 is SGHTA and CDR2 is FQGTGA. The CDR3 region has the DNA TGTGCCAGCAGCTTAGCCGGCGGGAGACCGAGTGAGCAGTTCTTC. This sequence encodes CASSLAGGRPSEQFF.

This clone was found a few times. This chain connects TRBV19 to TRBJ1-2, with 8 bases identical to TRBD1. The V gene end was trimmed by 6 bases and the J gene end by 8 bases; junction bases not matched to a gene: 5. This CDR3 has 12 residues. Germline-derived CDR1 and CDR2 are LNHDA and SQIVND (reference sequence). The CDR3 DNA is TGTGCCAGTAGCGATCAGGGGGCGGGCTACACCTTC. Translating it yields CASSDQGAGYTF.

J is TRBJ2-7 and V is TRBV6-5; the match to TRBD2 covers 8 bases. The junction had 2 bases not matched to a gene; V was cut back by 2 bases and J by 2 bases. Germline CDR1 is MNHEY and CDR2 is SVGAGI. CDR3 length: 14 residues. CDR3 protein: CASSYVSGTYEQYF. The CDR3 region has the DNA TGTGCCAGCAGTTACGTTAGCGGGACCTACGAGCAGTACTTC.

The chain carries TRBV27 and TRBJ1-1; possibly TRBD1 for D (5 bases). There are 14 residues in the CDR3. V lost 6 bases and J 2 bases, leaving 13 bases between the germline ends. The germline V gene has CDR1 MNHEY and CDR2 SMNVEV (reference sequence). The CDR3 region has the DNA TGTGCCAGCAGACCCACGGGACTCAACACTGAAGCTTTCTTT. Translating gives CASRPTGLNTEAFF.

V usage is TRBV27 and J usage is TRBJ2-2; maybe TRBD1 (6 bases). The CDR3 sequence is 16 residues long. The germline CDR1 and CDR2 sequences are MNHEY and SMNVEV (reference sequence). V was cut by 5 bases and J by 2 bases, with 15 bases left in between. CDR3 residues: CASSEDRRLNTGELFF. CDR3 bases: TGTGCCAGCAGTGAAGACAGGAGGCTTAACACCGGGGAGCTGTTTTTT.

The chain joins TRBV7-3 to TRBJ2-5, with 15 bases matching TRBD2. V lost 5 bases, J lost 11 bases, and 12 bases stayed unmatched. Germline lookup yields CDR1 SGHTA and CDR2 FQGTGA. The CDR3 totals 16 residues. The CDR3 reads CASSNGTSGRLEEQYF. Here the CDR3 DNA reads TGTGCCAGCAGCAACGGGACTAGCGGGAGGTTAGAGGAGCAGTACTTC.

The chain is built from TRBV6-5 and TRBJ2-1, with D possibly TRBD2 on 5 matching bases. V lost 9 bases, J lost 7 bases, and 16 bases lay in between. This CDR3 region has 13 residues. CDR1 MNHEY and CDR2 SVGAGI come from the germline V gene. The CDR3 protein is CASRPYPGNEQFF. In DNA, the CDR3 is TGTGCCAGTCGTCCCTACCCGGGGAATGAGCAGTTCTTC.

This chain joins TRBV27 and TRBJ2-5, with D perhaps given as TRBD1 or TRBD2 (5 bases each). CDR1 is MNHEY and CDR2 is SMNVEV in the germline V gene (reference sequence). V gave up 5 bases and J gave up 5 bases, with 9 bases separating them. The CDR3 covers 12 residues. CDR3 protein: CASSPRDETQYF. CDR3 DNA: TGTGCCAGCAGTCCCCGGGACGAGACCCAGTACTTC.

This clone was picked up one time. The genes are TRBV10-3 and TRBJ1-2; D possibly corresponds to TRBD1 (5 bases). Germline values: CDR1 ENHRY, CDR2 SYGVKD. Trimming shortened V by 3 bases and J by 4 bases, and 15 bases separated the two germline ends. This CDR3 has 15 residues. CDR3 nucleotides: TGTGCCATCAGTGACAATCGTCGGGACGCCTATGGCTACACCTTC. Translating it yields CAISDNRRDAYGYTF.

V usage is TRBV2 and J usage is TRBJ1-1; D gene ambiguous. V lost 5 bases to trimming and J lost 0 bases, with 10 bases between them. Germline V lookup: CDR1 SNHLY, CDR2 FYNNEI. CDR3 length: 14 amino acids. This CDR3 is CASSPPAMNTEAFF. The CDR3 DNA sequence: TGTGCCAGCAGTCCTCCGGCCATGAACACTGAAGCTTTCTTT.